The 2 T cell receptor beta chains below were found in one sample sequenced in a study of T cell responses to AZD1222 COVID-19 vaccine. Profiled with immunoSEQ multiplex PCR; TCRdb holds only in-frame clones, not every one. The table has some 170,000 clones, roughly nine tenths seen once. The source material was peripheral blood, sampled on day 0 of AZD1222 vaccination. The receptors stem from an adult in good health.

In its sample, this clone was seen once. This chain uses TRBV30 with TRBJ1-3, with D perhaps TRBD1 (5 bases). Per germline, CDR1 GTSNPN and CDR2 SVGIG (reference sequence). This CDR3 region has 14 residues. Trimming stripped 8 bases from V and 9 bases from J, with 23 bases between. The CDR3 region is CAGSWGVGRSTIYF. The CDR3 DNA sequence: TGTGCCGGGTCGTGGGGGGTAGGCAGAAGCACCATATATTTT.

This sequence joins TRBV29-1 and TRBJ1-4, with D unclear. The CDR3 spans 13 residues. V was trimmed by 2 bases and J by 6 bases, leaving 10 bases between them. The germline CDR1 and CDR2 sequences are SQVTM and ANQGSEA. The CDR3 sequence: CSVEWGSDEKLFF. For the CDR3, the DNA is TGCAGCGTTGAATGGGGTAGCGATGAAAAACTGTTTTTT.